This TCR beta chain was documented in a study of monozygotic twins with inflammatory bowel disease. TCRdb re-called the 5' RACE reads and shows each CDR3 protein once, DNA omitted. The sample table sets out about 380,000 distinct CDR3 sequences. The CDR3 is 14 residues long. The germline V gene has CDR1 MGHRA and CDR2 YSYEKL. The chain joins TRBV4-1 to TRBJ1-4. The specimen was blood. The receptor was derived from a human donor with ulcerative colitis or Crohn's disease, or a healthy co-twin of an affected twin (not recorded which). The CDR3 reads CASSRGGFNEKLFF.